This TCR beta chain emerged from a study of cytomegalovirus exposure and HLA in healthy donors. Regarding the study as a whole: Accurate HLA-A and HLA-B prediction from TCR beta sequences was reported for most subjects.

The length of the CDR3 is 15 residues. Germline CDR1 SGHVS, CDR2 FQNEAQ. J lost 1 base, V lost 5 bases, and 3 bases had no gene match. Points on this clone: No antigen is known for it.

Researchers ran the PCR with 60 Vbeta and 13 Jbeta primers. The data were produced by immunoSEQ multiplex PCR, yet TCRdb's version contains in-frame clones alone and is incomplete. Seen here are 150,000 to 200,000 clones, about 70% observed once, and the top ten hold roughly 4.4%. The donors, nominally healthy at sampling, likely had unrecorded immune exposures. The source material was PBMCs. The clonotype originates from a woman aged 18-30 years in good health and CMV-seropositive. The J gene is TRBJ2-2, the V gene TRBV7-8; 8 bases fit TRBD1. The CDR3 region is CASSRRGRNTGELFF. CDR3 nucleotide sequence: TGTGCCAGCAGCCGCAGGGGGCGGAACACCGGGGAGCTGTTTTTT. Using reference TRBV7-8 and TRBJ2-2 for the parts outside the CDR3, the full variable domain is GAGVSQSPRYKVAKRGQDVALRCDPISGHVSLFWYQQALGQGPEFLTYFQNEAQLDKSGLPSDRFFAERPEGSVSTLKIQRTQQEDSAVYLCASSRRGRNTGELFFGEGSRLTVL.